This record looks at one TCR beta chain sequence and its context. CDR1 MNHEY and CDR2 SVGAGI come from the germline V gene. The CDR3 has 12 residues. V lost 6 bases and J 0 bases, leaving 5 bases between the germline ends. The data originate from a study of blood T cell repertoires in COVID-19. Background on the study: Specimens from acute and convalescent COVID-19 originated in the United States, Italy and Spain. T cells, B-cell-depleted T cells, or PBMCs supplied cDNA or gDNA.

Original analysis: Amplification with reference gene primers provided the estimates of nucleated cell counts. Generated by immunoSEQ multiplex PCR, the TCRdb table keeps only in-frame clones and is missing some. Clonal size and the V and J genes are those of that table, whereas D and trimming came from the DNA. The table includes about 170,000 clones, just under 85% detected once. The TCR comes from a woman of 80 years or more with acute or convalescent COVID-19. The sequenced sample consisted of peripheral blood. The chain employs TRBV6-5 and TRBJ1-1; D not certain. CDR3 DNA sequence: TGTGCCAGCAGCGGGATGAACACTGAAGCTTTCTTT. Translation gives CASSGMNTEAFF.